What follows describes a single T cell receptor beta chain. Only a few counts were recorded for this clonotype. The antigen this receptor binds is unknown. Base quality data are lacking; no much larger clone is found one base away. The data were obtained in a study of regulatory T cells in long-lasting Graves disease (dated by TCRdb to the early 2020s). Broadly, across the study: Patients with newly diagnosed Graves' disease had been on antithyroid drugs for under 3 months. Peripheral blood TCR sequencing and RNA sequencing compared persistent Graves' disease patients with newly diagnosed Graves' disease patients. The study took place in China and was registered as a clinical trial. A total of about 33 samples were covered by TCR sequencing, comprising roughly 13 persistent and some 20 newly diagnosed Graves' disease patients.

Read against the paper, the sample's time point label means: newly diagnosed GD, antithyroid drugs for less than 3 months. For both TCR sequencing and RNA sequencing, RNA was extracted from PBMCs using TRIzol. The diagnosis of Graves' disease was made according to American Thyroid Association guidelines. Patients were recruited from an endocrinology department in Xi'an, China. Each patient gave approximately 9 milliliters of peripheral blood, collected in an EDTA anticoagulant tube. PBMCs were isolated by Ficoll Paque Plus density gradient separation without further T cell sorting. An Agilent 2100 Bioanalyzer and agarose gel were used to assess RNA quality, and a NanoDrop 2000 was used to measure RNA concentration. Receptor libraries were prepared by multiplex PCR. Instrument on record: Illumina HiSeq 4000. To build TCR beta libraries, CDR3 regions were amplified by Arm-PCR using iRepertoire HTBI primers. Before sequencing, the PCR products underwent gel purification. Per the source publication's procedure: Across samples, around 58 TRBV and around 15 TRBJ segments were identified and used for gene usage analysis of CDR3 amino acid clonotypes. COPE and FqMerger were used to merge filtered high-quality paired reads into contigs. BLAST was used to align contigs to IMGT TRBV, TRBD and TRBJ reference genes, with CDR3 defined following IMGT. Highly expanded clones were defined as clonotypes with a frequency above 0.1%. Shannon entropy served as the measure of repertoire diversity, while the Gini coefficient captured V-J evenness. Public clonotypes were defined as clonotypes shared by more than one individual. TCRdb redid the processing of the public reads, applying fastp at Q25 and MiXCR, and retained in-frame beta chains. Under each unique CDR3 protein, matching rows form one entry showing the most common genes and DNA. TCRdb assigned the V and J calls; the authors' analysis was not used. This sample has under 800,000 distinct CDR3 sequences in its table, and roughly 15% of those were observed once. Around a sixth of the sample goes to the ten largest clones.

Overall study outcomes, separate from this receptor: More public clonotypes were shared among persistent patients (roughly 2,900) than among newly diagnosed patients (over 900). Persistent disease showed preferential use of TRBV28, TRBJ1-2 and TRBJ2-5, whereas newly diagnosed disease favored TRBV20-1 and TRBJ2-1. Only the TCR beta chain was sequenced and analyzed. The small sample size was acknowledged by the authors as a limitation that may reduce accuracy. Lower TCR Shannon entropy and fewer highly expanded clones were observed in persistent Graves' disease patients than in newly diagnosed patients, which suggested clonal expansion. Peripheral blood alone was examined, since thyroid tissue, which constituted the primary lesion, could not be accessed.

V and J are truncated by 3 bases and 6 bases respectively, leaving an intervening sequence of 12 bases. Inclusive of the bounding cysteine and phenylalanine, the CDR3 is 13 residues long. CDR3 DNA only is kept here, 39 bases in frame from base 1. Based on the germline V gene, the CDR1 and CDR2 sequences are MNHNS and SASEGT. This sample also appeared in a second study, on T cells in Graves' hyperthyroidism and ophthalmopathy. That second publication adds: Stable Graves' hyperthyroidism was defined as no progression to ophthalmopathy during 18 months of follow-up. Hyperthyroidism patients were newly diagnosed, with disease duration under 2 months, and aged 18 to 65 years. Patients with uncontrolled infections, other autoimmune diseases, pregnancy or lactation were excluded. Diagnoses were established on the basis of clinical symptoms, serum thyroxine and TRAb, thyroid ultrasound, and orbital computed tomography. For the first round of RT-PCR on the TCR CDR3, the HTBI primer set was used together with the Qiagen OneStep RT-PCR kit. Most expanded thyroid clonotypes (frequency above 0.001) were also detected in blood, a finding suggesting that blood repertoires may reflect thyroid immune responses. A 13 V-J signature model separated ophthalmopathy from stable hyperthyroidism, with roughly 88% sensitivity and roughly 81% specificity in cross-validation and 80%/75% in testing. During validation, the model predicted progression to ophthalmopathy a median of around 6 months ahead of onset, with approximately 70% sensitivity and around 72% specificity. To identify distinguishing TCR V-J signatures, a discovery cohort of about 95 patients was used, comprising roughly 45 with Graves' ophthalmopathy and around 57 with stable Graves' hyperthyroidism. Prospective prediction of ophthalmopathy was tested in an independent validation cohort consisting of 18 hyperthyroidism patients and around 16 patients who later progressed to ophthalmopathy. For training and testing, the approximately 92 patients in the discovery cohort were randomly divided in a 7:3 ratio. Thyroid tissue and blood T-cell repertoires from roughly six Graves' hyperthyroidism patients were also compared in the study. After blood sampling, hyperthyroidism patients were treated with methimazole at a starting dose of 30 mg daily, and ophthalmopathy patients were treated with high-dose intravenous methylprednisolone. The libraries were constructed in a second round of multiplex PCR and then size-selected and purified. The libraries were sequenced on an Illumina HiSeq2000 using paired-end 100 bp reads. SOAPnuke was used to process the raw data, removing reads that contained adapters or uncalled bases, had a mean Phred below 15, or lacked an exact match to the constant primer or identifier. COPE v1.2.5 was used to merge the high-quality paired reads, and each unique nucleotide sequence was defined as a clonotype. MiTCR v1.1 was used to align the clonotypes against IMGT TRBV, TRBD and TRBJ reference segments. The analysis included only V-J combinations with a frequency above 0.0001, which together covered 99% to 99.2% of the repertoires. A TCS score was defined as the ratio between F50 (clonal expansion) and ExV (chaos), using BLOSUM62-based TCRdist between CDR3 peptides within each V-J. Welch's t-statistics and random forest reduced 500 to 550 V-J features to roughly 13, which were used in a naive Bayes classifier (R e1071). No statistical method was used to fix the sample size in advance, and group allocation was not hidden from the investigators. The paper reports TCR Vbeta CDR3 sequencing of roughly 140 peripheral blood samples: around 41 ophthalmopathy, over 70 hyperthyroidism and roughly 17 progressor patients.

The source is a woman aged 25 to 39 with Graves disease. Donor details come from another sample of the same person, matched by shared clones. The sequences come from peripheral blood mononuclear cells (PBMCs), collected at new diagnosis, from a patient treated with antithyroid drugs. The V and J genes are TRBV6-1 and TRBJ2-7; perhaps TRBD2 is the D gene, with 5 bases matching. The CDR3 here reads CASSDLSGSEQYF. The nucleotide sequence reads TGTGCCAGCAGTGATCTGAGCGGCTCCGAGCAGTACTTC.